This passage covers 25 T cell receptor beta chains from one sample sequenced in a study of cytomegalovirus exposure and HLA in healthy donors. Amplification used 60 Vbeta primers and 13 Jbeta primers. Produced via immunoSEQ multiplex PCR; TCRdb's table is partial and in-frame only. This sample has approximately 220,000 clones, with approximately 78% found just once. Sequenced input: PBMCs. The receptors derive from a man aged 30 to 45 in good health and CMV-seronegative.

This chain connects TRBV28 to TRBJ2-5, with D possibly matching TRBD2 (5 bases). Germline V CDR1 and CDR2: MDHEN, SYDVKM. The germline V and J ends were trimmed by 11 bases and 5 bases, with 12 bases remaining between them. The CDR3 runs to 11 residues. The chain's CDR3 is CAVRGLETQYF. The CDR3 nucleotides are TGTGCCGTGCGAGGACTTGAGACCCAGTACTTC.

The rearrangement uses TRBV19 and TRBJ1-5; TRBD1 is a possible D gene (6 bases). Trimming took 7 bases from V and 3 from J, leaving 16 bases between them. CDR3 length: 15 amino acids. The germline V gene has CDR1 LNHDA and CDR2 SQIVND (reference sequence). The CDR3 sequence is CASTHHGQPNQPQHF. As DNA, the CDR3 is TGTGCCAGTACCCATCACGGACAGCCCAATCAGCCCCAGCATTTT.

The chain has TRBV6-5 and TRBJ2-5; 9 nucleotides align to TRBD1. Germline values: CDR1 MNHEY, CDR2 SVGAGI. Trimming at V came to 5 bases and at J to 5 bases, leaving 6 bases not matched to a gene. This CDR3 region has 14 residues. CDR3: CASSQDRGRETQYF. The CDR3 DNA sequence: TGTGCCAGCAGTCAGGACAGGGGAAGGGAGACCCAGTACTTC.

This clone has just a few counts. This sequence joins TRBV19 and TRBJ1-1, with 10 bases that match TRBD1. CDR1 LNHDA and CDR2 SQIVND come from the germline V gene (reference sequence). Losses at the gene ends were 9 bases for V and 4 bases for J; bases not matched to a gene: 11. The length of the CDR3 is 15 residues. DNA of the CDR3: TGTGCCAGCGTCCCGGACAGGGGGTCGTCCACTGAAGCTTTCTTT. As protein: CASVPDRGSSTEAFF.

This clone appeared once. This sequence joins TRBV11-2 and TRBJ2-7; 9 bases agree with TRBD2. CDR1 is SGHAT, CDR2 FQNNGV, per germline. CDR3 length: 14 residues. J gave up 4 bases and V 5 bases, and 6 bases lay outside the gene matches. CDR3 in amino acids: CASSPSGGPYEQYF. Here the CDR3 DNA reads TGTGCCAGCAGCCCGAGCGGGGGGCCTTACGAGCAGTACTTC. Full variable domain (missing parts from reference TRBV11-2 and TRBJ2-7): EAGVAQSPRYKIIEKRQSVAFWCNPISGHATLYWYQQILGQGPKLLIQFQNNGVVDDSQLPKDRFSAERLKGVDSTLKIQPAKLEDSAVYLCASSPSGGPYEQYFGPGTRLTVT.

The V and J genes are TRBV5-8 and TRBJ1-1, with D possibly matching TRBD1 (5 bases). Germline assignment: CDR1 SGHTS and CDR2 YDEGEE. The V end was cut by 1 base, the J end by 5 bases, with 12 bases between. This CDR3 is 14 amino acids long. In DNA form, the CDR3 reads TGTGCCAGCAGCTTGACCAGGGTGGGGACTGAAGCTTTCTTT. Translated: CASSLTRVGTEAFF.

V is TRBV28 and J is TRBJ2-5; D is unresolved. CDR3 length: 13 residues. Trimming removed 3 bases from V and 2 bases from J, with 7 bases in between. Per the germline V gene, CDR1 is MDHEN and CDR2 is SYDVKM. The CDR3 sequence: CASSFPFQETQYF. In DNA form, the CDR3 reads TGTGCCAGCAGTTTTCCTTTTCAAGAGACCCAGTACTTC.

This clone was recorded a few times. The chain uses TRBV13 and TRBJ2-3; TRBD2 matches at 8 bases. V was clipped by 5 bases and J by 5 bases; unmatched bases: 12. The CDR3 consists of 16 residues. Germline lookup yields CDR1 PRHDT and CDR2 FYEKMQ (reference sequence). The CDR3 DNA is TGTGCCAGCAGCGTCTTCGCGGGGGGCCGGGGAGATACGCAGTATTTT. This encodes CASSVFAGGRGDTQYF.

This clone occurred a few times. This chain uses TRBV6-5 with TRBJ1-1; possibly TRBD1 for D (6 bases). V lost 6 bases and J 4 bases, leaving 12 bases between the germline ends. From germline, CDR1 is MNHEY and CDR2 SVGAGI. The CDR3 is 13 residues long. The CDR3 spells CASRQTGTTEAFF. Here the CDR3 DNA reads TGTGCCAGCAGACAAACAGGGACCACTGAAGCTTTCTTT.

The rearrangement links TRBV6-5 to TRBJ1-2, with TRBD1 identical over 7 bases. There are 13 residues in the CDR3. In germline, CDR1 is MNHEY, CDR2 SVGAGI. V shed 2 bases and J 5 bases; nucleotides not matched to a gene: 2. CDR3 sequence (DNA): TGTGCCAGCAGTTACAAGACAGGGTATGGCTACACCTTC. This sequence encodes CASSYKTGYGYTF.

The chain links TRBV18 to TRBJ2-3; a weak D match, TRBD2 (6 bases). V was cut by 1 base and J by 2 bases, with 13 bases left in between. The CDR3 is 16 residues long. Germline V CDR1 and CDR2: KGHSH, LQKENI. CDR3 residues: CASSPRGGASTDTQYF. The CDR3 coding sequence is TGTGCCAGCTCACCACGTGGCGGGGCATCCACAGATACGCAGTATTTT.

The chain couples TRBV13 to TRBJ1-2; D not certain. The CDR3 has 17 amino acids. Germline assignment: CDR1 PRHDT and CDR2 FYEKMQ (reference sequence). V dropped 5 bases and J dropped 3 bases, with 22 bases sitting between them. This CDR3 reads CASSHVRGLSYDYGYTF. The DNA for the CDR3 is TGTGCCAGCAGCCATGTCCGGGGATTGAGCTACGACTATGGCTACACCTTC.

J is TRBJ2-5 and V is TRBV25-1, with 12 bases aligning to TRBD2. The CDR3 runs to 16 residues. Trimming took 1 base from V and 6 from J; bases not matched to a gene: 6. Per the germline V gene, CDR1 is MGHDK and CDR2 is SYGVNS. The DNA for the CDR3 is TGTGCCAGCAGTGAATTAGCTAGCGGGGGGGTACAGACCCAGTACTTC. Protein sequence: CASSELASGGVQTQYF. The full variable domain, completed using reference TRBV25-1 and TRBJ2-5, is EADIYQTPRYLVIGTGKKITLECSQTMGHDKMYWYQQDPGMELHLIHYSYGVNSTEKGDLSSESTVSRIRTEHFPLTLESARPSHTSQYLCASSELASGGVQTQYFGPGTRLLVL.

V and J are TRBV12-2 and TRBJ2-5; TRBD2, as called in the table, went unchecked against the DNA. TRBV12-2 is designated a pseudogene. CDR3 size: 17 residues. CDR3 sequence reads: CASTAGGIVQLQETQYF. CDR3 nucleotide sequence: TGTGCAAGTACGGCGGGGGGCATCGTACAACTCCAAGAGACCCAGTACTTC.

The CDR3 loop reads CASSLSPTGVVTEAFF. The CDR3 DNA is TGTGCCAGCAGTTTATCTCCGACAGGGGTGGTAACTGAAGCTTTCTTT. The V call is TRBV27, the J call TRBJ1-1; 8 nucleotides match TRBD1. The CDR3 consists of 16 residues. Germline V gene lookup returns CDR1 MNHEY and CDR2 SMNVEV (reference sequence). V lost 0 bases, J lost 5 bases, and 8 bases stayed unmatched.

The chain uses TRBV5-1 and TRBJ2-1, with D perhaps TRBD1 (6 bases). The CDR3 totals 15 residues. CDR1 is SGHRS, CDR2 YFSETQ, per germline. V lost 2 bases to trimming and J lost 4 bases, with 13 bases between them. As DNA, the CDR3 is TGCGCCAGCAGCTTCGCTCGGCAGGGGTACAATGAGCAGTTCTTC. Amino acids: CASSFARQGYNEQFF.

V gene TRBV5-1 combines with J gene TRBJ1-4, with TRBD1 matching over 8 bases. From germline, CDR1 is SGHRS and CDR2 YFSETQ. The CDR3 loop spans 15 amino acids. V lost 5 bases, J lost 7 bases, and 10 bases stayed unmatched. CDR3 DNA: TGCGCCAGCAGTTTTGGTGGACAGGGTGGTGAAAAACTGTTTTTT. The encoded protein is CASSFGGQGGEKLFF.

This chain connects TRBV28 to TRBJ1-1, with unresolved D. The germline CDR1 and CDR2 sequences are MDHEN and SYDVKM. CDR3 length equals 13 residues. V lost 6 bases to trimming and J lost 8 bases, with 16 bases between them. The CDR3 loop reads CASRSREGGEAFF. The CDR3 region has the DNA TGTGCCAGCAGGTCTCGGGAGGGTGGGGAAGCTTTCTTT.

The CDR3 protein is CASSSPPGTENYGYTF. As DNA, the CDR3 is TGTGCCAGCAGCTCCCCCCCAGGGACAGAAAACTATGGCTACACCTTC. J is TRBJ1-2 and V is TRBV5-6; 7 nucleotides agree with TRBD1. Germline V gives CDR1 SGHDT, CDR2 YYEEEE. CDR3 length: 16 amino acids. With 3 bases clipped from V and 2 bases from J, the junction kept 10 bases outside the gene matches.

This clone has a single count. The chain carries TRBV11-3 and TRBJ2-3; tentatively, D is TRBD2 (6 bases). Trimming pared 5 bases from V and 1 base from J, leaving 16 bases between. Per the germline V gene, CDR1 is SGHNT and CDR2 is YENEEA. There are 16 residues in the CDR3. The CDR3 spells CASSIHSEGGTDTQYF. The CDR3 region has the DNA TGTGCCAGCAGCATCCACTCGGAGGGTGGCACAGATACGCAGTATTTT.

This chain uses TRBV9 with TRBJ2-7, with TRBD2 identical over 9 bases. This CDR3 is built from 16 residues. The V gene's germline CDR1 is SGDLS and CDR2 YYNGEE. V shed 3 bases, J shed 5 bases, and the junction held 12 bases outside the gene matches. This chain's CDR3 is CASSASSGDYENEQYF. The CDR3 DNA follows: TGTGCCAGCAGCGCCTCTAGCGGGGACTACGAGAACGAGCAGTACTTC.

V usage is TRBV25-1 and J usage is TRBJ2-7; D not resolved. Trimming pared 5 bases from V and 3 bases from J, leaving 5 bases between. This CDR3 is built from 11 residues. CDR1 MGHDK and CDR2 SYGVNS come from the germline V gene. The CDR3 is CASSLSYEQYF. In DNA, the CDR3 is TGTGCCAGCAGTCTTAGCTACGAGCAGTACTTC.

This rearrangement joins TRBV25-1 to TRBJ1-5, with D unresolved. With 11 bases removed from V and 3 bases from J, the gap between germline ends came to 11 bases. This CDR3 region has 12 residues. From germline, CDR1 is MGHDK and CDR2 SYGVNS. Here the CDR3 reads CASTGDNQPQHF. In DNA form, the CDR3 reads TGTGCCTCCACGGGAGACAATCAGCCCCAGCATTTT.

The chain couples TRBV7-8 to TRBJ2-1; 8 bases are a match to TRBD2. Germline CDR1 is SGHVS and CDR2 is FQNEAQ. V lost 6 bases and J lost 5; bases outside the gene matches: 18. This CDR3 has 18 residues. The CDR3 DNA follows: TGTGCCAGCAGATTCGCCATCTATCGGGGGGGCCCTGACAATGAGCAGTTCTTC. This gives the protein CASRFAIYRGGPDNEQFF. Together with reference TRBV7-8 and TRBJ2-1, the CDR3 gives the full variable domain: GAGVSQSPRYKVAKRGQDVALRCDPISGHVSLFWYQQALGQGPEFLTYFQNEAQLDKSGLPSDRFFAERPEGSVSTLKIQRTQQEDSAVYLCASRFAIYRGGPDNEQFFGPGTRLTVL.

The rearrangement links TRBV6-5 to TRBJ1-5, with no clear D. From germline, CDR1 is MNHEY and CDR2 SVGAGI. The CDR3 runs 13 residues. V was clipped by 7 bases and J by 3 bases, with 10 bases between them. The CDR3 DNA reads as TGTGCCAGCAAAGGAGGTGTCAATCAGCCCCAGCATTTT. It is translated as CASKGGVNQPQHF.